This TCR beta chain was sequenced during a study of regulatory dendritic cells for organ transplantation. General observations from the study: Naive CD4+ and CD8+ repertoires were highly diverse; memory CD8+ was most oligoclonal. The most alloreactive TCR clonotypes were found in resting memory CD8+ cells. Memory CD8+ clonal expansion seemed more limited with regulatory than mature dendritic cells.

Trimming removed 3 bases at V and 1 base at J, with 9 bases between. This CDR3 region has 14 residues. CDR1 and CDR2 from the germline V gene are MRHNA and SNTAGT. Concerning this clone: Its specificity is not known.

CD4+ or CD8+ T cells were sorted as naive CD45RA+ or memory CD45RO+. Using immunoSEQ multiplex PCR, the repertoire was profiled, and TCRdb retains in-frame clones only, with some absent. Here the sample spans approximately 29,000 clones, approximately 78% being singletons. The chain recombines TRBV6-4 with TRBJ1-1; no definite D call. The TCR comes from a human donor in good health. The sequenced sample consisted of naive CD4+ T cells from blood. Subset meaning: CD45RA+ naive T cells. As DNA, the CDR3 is TGTGCCAGCAGTGAAGAACAGTGGAACACTGAAGCTTTCTTT. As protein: CASSEEQWNTEAFF.